This T cell receptor beta chain emerged from a study of CD4 T cells in relation to SARS-CoV-2 and coronaviruses. Study-level results: The cross-reactivity analysis covered only spike protein, not other viral proteins.

The V and J ends lost 3 bases and 6 bases respectively, with 7 bases between them. The CDR3 is made up of 11 amino acids. Germline V CDR1 and CDR2: DFQATT, SNEGSKA (reference sequence). Before the COVID-19 pandemic, during about 2011-2018, CD4+ T cells were taken from unexposed donors. After less than 11 days of culture, CD4+ T cells were isolated. Cells permitting, SARS-CoV-2 S/N and four cold-coronavirus spikes were tested on unexposed-donor CD4+ T cells. As concerns this clone: Its antigen is as yet unknown.

Only in-frame clones appear in the TCRdb table, and some are missing; sequencing was by immunoSEQ multiplex PCR. Of approximately 30,000 clones in the sample, around three quarters were seen once. The chain carries TRBV20-1 and TRBJ2-3, with unresolved D. Sequenced: CD4+ T cells from PBMCs, cultured in vitro. The sequence was obtained from a human donor in good health. Here the CDR3 reads CSASRPDTQYF. The DNA of the CDR3 is TGCAGTGCTAGTCGGCCTGATACGCAGTATTTT.